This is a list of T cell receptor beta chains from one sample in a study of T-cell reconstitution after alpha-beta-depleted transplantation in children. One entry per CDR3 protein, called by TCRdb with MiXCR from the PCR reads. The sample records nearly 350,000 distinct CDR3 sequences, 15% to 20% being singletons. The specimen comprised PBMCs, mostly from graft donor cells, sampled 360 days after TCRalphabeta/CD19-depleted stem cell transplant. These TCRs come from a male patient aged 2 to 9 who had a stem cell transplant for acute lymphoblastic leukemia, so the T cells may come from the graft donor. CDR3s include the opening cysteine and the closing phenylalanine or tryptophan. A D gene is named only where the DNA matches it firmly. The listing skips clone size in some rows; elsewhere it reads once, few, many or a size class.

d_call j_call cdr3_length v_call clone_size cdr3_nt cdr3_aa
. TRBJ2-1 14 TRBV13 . TGTGCCAGCAGCGTCGGACTCGCAGGGAATGAGCAGTTCTTC CASSVGLAGNEQFF
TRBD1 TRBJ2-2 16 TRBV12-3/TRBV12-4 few TGTGCCAGCAGTAGGGGACAGGGGGCAGGCACCGGGGAGCTGTTTTTT CASSRGQGAGTGELFF
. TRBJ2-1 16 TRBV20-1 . TGCAGTGCTAGAGATCTTCAGGGCGCGGTTGGCCATGAGCAGTTCTTC CSARDLQGAVGHEQFF
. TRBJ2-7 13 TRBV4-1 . TGCGCCAGCAGCCAAGATACGTCGTACGAGCAGTACTTC CASSQDTSYEQYF
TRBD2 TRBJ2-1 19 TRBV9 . TGTGCCAGCAGCGTGGGACTAGCGGGCCTTGGGGCCTCCTACAATGAGCAGTTCTTC CASSVGLAGLGASYNEQFF
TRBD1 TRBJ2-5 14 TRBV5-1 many TGCGCCAGCAGCTTGCAGGGGGCTCAAGAGACCCAGTACTTC CASSLQGAQETQYF
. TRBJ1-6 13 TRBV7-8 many TGTGCCAGCAGCGCCTTACTGCAATCACCCCTCCACTTT CASSALLQSPLHF
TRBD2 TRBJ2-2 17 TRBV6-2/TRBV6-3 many TGTGCCAGCAGTTACTCCCTAGCGGGGATAATCACCGGGGAGCTGTTTTTT CASSYSLAGIITGELFF
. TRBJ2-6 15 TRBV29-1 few TGCAGCGTCGCCTCGGGCGGGTCTGGGGCCAACGTCCTGACTTTC CSVASGGSGANVLTF
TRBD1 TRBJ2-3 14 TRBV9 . TGTGCCAGCAGCCCGTGGACAGGGGGAGCTACGCAGTATTTT CASSPWTGGATQYF
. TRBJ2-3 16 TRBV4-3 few TGCGCCAGCAGCCAAGAGCGTCTCTTAGCGCGGGATACGCAGTATTTT CASSQERLLARDTQYF
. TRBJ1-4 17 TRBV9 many TGTGCCAGCAGCGTAGGATTAGGGCGCCCCCCGGGTGAAAAACTGTTTTTT CASSVGLGRPPGEKLFF
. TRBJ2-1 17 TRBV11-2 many TGTGCCAGCAGCTTAGATCTCGCAACGGGGGCCTACAATGAGCAGTTCTTC CASSLDLATGAYNEQFF
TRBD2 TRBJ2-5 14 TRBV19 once TGTGCCAGTAGTACCCGAACTAGCGGACAGACCCAGTACTTC CASSTRTSGQTQYF
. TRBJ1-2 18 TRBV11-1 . TGTGCCAGCAGCTTAGCGTATTGGCCCCGGACAGCTAACTATGGCTACACCTTC CASSLAYWPRTANYGYTF
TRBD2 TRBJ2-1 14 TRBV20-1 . TGCAGTGCTAGTGCGACTAGCGGGCTCAATGAGCAGTTCTTC CSASATSGLNEQFF
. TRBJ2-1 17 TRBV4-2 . TGTGCCAGCAGCCAAGTGGGGGGCCAGCGGGTATACAATGAGCAGTTCTTC CASSQVGGQRVYNEQFF
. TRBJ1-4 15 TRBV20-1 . TGCAGTGCTAGAGATTGGGGAGAGAGTAATGAAAAACTGTTTTTT CSARDWGESNEKLFF
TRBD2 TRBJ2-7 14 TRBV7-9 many TGTGCCAGCAGCTCCCCACTAGCGGCGGACGAAGTGTACTTC CASSSPLAADEVYF
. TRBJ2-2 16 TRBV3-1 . TGTGCCAGCAGCCAAGGACGGCGTCTGAACACCGGGGAGCTGTTTTTT CASSQGRRLNTGELFF
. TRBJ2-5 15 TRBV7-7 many TGTGCTAGCAGCTTAGATCCGGGAGGGGGCGAGACCCAGTACTTC CASSLDPGGGETQYF
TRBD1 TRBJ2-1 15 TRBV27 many TGTGCCAGCAGTTTCGGGACAGGGAGACCCAATGAGCAGTTCTTC CASSFGTGRPNEQFF
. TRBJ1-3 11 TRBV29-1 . TGCAGCGTTGTCGTGGGAAACACCATATATTTT CSVVVGNTIYF
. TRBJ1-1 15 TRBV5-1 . TGCGCCAGCAGCTTGCAGGGAGGCGTGAACACTGAAGCTTTCTTT CASSLQGGVNTEAFF
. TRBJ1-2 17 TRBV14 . TGTGCCAGCAGCCAAGGTGTCAGGAAGCTTGATGGGGCTGGCTACACCTTC CASSQGVRKLDGAGYTF
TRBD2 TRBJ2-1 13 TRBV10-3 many TGTGCCATCAGTGCGGGGGGCTACAATGAGCAGTTCTTC CAISAGGYNEQFF
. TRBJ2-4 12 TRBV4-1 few TGCGCCAGCAGCCAAGACACGACAATTCAGTACTTC CASSQDTTIQYF
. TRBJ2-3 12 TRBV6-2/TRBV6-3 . TGTGCCAGCAGTTACGTAGGGAGCCTTGAGTATTTT CASSYVGSLEYF
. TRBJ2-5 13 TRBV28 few TGTGCCAGTTCTCCCAGGGGTCTAGAGACCCAGTACTTC CASSPRGLETQYF
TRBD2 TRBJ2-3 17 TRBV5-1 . TGCGCCAGCAGCTTCACTTTGAGCGGGAGGAACACAGATACGCAGTATTTT CASSFTLSGRNTDTQYF
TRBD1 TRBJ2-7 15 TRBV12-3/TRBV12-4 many TGTGCCAGCAGTTTAAGGCAGGGGGCTTCCTACGAGCAGTACTTC CASSLRQGASYEQYF
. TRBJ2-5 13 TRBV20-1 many TGCAGTGCTACCCACTACCTCCAAGAGACCCAGTACTTC CSATHYLQETQYF
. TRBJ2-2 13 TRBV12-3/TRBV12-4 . TGTGCCAGCAGTCCAGGACTCCCCGGGGAGCTGTTTTTT CASSPGLPGELFF
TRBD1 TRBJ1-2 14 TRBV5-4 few TGTGCCAGCAGCTTAGGACAGGTCGTCGGTGGCTACACCTTC CASSLGQVVGGYTF
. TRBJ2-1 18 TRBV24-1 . TGTGCCACCAGTGATTTGCCCGGAACCTCGGAATCCTACAATGAGCAGTTCTTC CATSDLPGTSESYNEQFF
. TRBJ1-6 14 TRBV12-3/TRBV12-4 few TGTGCCAGCAGTTTCGGGTACCTCTATTCACCCCTCCACTTT CASSFGYLYSPLHF
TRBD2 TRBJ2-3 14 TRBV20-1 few TGCAGTGCTAGAGGGGTAGCGGGACCGGATACGCAGTATTTT CSARGVAGPDTQYF
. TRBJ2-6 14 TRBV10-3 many TGTGCCATCAGGGAGAGCTCTGGGGCCAACGTCCTGACTTTC CAIRESSGANVLTF
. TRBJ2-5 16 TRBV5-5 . TGTGCCAGCAGCGCGGGGTTTGGAGGGGTGGGGGAGACCCAGTACTTC CASSAGFGGVGETQYF
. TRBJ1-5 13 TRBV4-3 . TGCGCCAGCAGCCCGCAAGCCTTCCAGCCCCAGCATTTT CASSPQAFQPQHF
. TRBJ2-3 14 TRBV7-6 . TGTGCCAGCAGCTTGAGAAGGGCCACAGATACGCAGTATTTT CASSLRRATDTQYF
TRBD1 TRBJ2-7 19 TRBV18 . TGTGCCAGCTCACCAACCCCGGGACAGTCCATTAAGAGCTCCTACGAGCAGTACTTC CASSPTPGQSIKSSYEQYF
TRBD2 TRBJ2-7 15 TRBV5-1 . TGCGCCAGCAGCCCTCCAGGGCGGGAGACCTACGAGCAGTACTTC CASSPPGRETYEQYF
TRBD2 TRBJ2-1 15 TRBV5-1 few TGCGCCAGCAGCTTGGAAACTAGCGGGCTTAATGAGCAGTTCTTC CASSLETSGLNEQFF
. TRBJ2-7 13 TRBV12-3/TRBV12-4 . TGTGCCAGCAGTTTGGGGACTTTTGGCGAGCAGTACTTC CASSLGTFGEQYF
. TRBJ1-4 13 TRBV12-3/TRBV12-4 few TGTGCCAGCAGTTTACGGGGGAATGAAAAACTGTTTTTT CASSLRGNEKLFF
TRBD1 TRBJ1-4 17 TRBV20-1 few TGCAGTGCCCCTGAACAGGGGTCTCGAGGAACTAATGAAAAACTGTTTTTT CSAPEQGSRGTNEKLFF